This T cell receptor (beta chain) was obtained from a study of cytomegalovirus exposure and HLA in healthy donors. Study-wide context: Genetic ancestry analysis placed approximately 80% of the 398 donors that were genotyped in the Caucasian-associated cluster.

The CDR3 extends over 16 amino acids. Looked up from germline, CDR1 is MDHEN and CDR2 is SYDVKM. J lost 3 bases, V lost 6 bases, and 14 bases had no gene match. Primers included in the PCR were 60 Vbeta and 13 Jbeta primers. The repertoire was sequenced with immunoSEQ multiplex PCR; TCRdb's copy has only in-frame clones and lacks some. The repertoire holds about 160,000 clones, with 70% to 80% as singletons. Sequencing was carried out using PBMCs. The TCR was taken from a woman aged 50 to 60 in good health and CMV-seronegative. The rearrangement joins TRBV28 to TRBJ2-7, with 7 bases that match TRBD2. The CDR3 loop reads CASSPAGFLGGYEQYF. The CDR3 nucleotides read TGTGCCAGCAGCCCAGCGGGATTCCTGGGGGGCTACGAGCAGTACTTC.